This TCR beta chain is drawn from a study of yellow fever vaccine responses in identical twins. Notes on the study in general: Twins reportedly had a vaccine T cell response that seemed partly convergent, partly personalized.

TCRdb ran MiXCR on the RT-PCR reads and lists one entry per CDR3 protein. The sample yields roughly 1,700 distinct CDR3 sequences, around four fifths seen once. Details on this clonotype: Its antigen is as yet unknown.

The CDR3 totals 13 residues. CDR1 is SQVTM and CDR2 is ANQGSEA in the germline V gene. V gave up 5 bases and J gave up 0 bases, with 10 bases separating them. The V and J genes are TRBV29-1 and TRBJ1-1; D not resolved. This clonotype was sampled from a woman aged 18-29 years who received the yellow fever vaccine. This specimen consisted of T cells from blood (PBMCs), unsorted or a sorted subset (not recorded which), obtained before or after yellow fever vaccination (not recorded which). The CDR3 nucleotides are TGCAGCGTTAAGGGAGACATGAACACTGAAGCTTTCTTT. It is translated as CSVKGDMNTEAFF.